A selection of T cell receptor beta chains follows, all from one sample in a study of blood T cell repertoires in COVID-19. Generated by immunoSEQ multiplex PCR, the TCRdb table keeps only in-frame clones and is missing some. Of fewer than 250,000 clones listed, 75% to 90% are singletons. The sample taken for sequencing was PBMCs or T cells enriched from blood (not recorded which). The receptors stem from a young woman who had been exposed to COVID-19. The CDR3 runs from the conserved cysteine through the conserved F or W. D genes are given only for firm matches. Expanded clones are given a class, and other clones once, few, many or no size at all.

CDR3 length,V gene,D gene,clone size,J gene,CDR3 DNA,CDR3 protein
13,TRBV18,NA,NA,TRBJ1-2,TGTGCCAGCTCACCTCGAGACAGAGATGGCTACACCTTC,CASSPRDRDGYTF
16,TRBV5-5,TRBD2,NA,TRBJ2-5,TGTGCCAGCAGCTGGACCGGGACTACGCCTTTAGAGACCCAGTACTTC,CASSWTGTTPLETQYF
16,TRBV3-1/TRBV3-2,TRBD2,NA,TRBJ2-1,TGTGCCAGCAGCCAGGGACTAGCGGGTTCCTACAATGAGCAGTTCTTC,CASSQGLAGSYNEQFF
14,TRBV20-1,NA,NA,TRBJ2-2,TGCAGTGCTAGTCGTAGGGGGAACACCGGGGAGCTGTTTTTT,CSASRRGNTGELFF
15,TRBV16,NA,few,TRBJ1-1,TGTGCCAGCAGAAGGTGGGCGATCATGAACACTGAAGCTTTCTTT,CASRRWAIMNTEAFF
14,TRBV5-1,TRBD2,NA,TRBJ2-1,TGCGCCAGCAGCTTGGATAGCGGGTTCAATGAGCAGTTCTTC,CASSLDSGFNEQFF
16,TRBV7-9,TRBD1,NA,TRBJ1-2,TGTGCCAGCAGCTCGGGACAGGGAGGGAACCGTTATGGCTACACCTTC,CASSSGQGGNRYGYTF
14,TRBV9,TRBD1,NA,TRBJ1-1,TGTGCCAGCAGCGTGGGACAGGGGGGGACTGAAGCTTTCTTT,CASSVGQGGTEAFF
14,TRBV12-5,NA,NA,TRBJ1-2,TGTGCTAGTGGTTCCACGACGGTTTCGGGTGGCTACACCTTC,CASGSTTVSGGYTF
14,TRBV6-5,TRBD1,NA,TRBJ1-1,TGTGCCAGCAGTAACGGACAGGGCTTCCTCGGAGCTTTCTTT,CASSNGQGFLGAFF